This entry features one T cell receptor (beta chain) sequence. V shed 3 bases and J 2 bases; nucleotides not matched to a gene: 3. Germline V gene data show CDR1 as SGHTA and CDR2 as FQGNSA. The CDR3 is 16 residues long. This sample is part of a study of cytomegalovirus exposure and HLA in healthy donors. Vbeta (60) and Jbeta (13) primers were used in the PCR. Sequencing was performed with immunoSEQ multiplex PCR; in TCRdb, only in-frame clones are kept and a portion is missing. Among around 200,000 clones listed, less than 85% were seen once. The origin of this receptor is a girl aged 2 to 9 in good health and CMV-seronegative. The sequenced material came from PBMCs. The chain combines TRBV7-2 with TRBJ2-3; 12 bases are a match to TRBD2. CDR3 in amino acids: CASSLASGGATDTQYF. The CDR3 region has the DNA TGTGCCAGCAGCTTGGCTAGCGGGGGGGCCACAGATACGCAGTATTTT. Looking up the rest from reference TRBV7-2 and TRBJ2-3 gives the full variable domain: GAGVSQSPSNKVTEKGKDVELRCDPISGHTALYWYRQSLGQGLEFLIYFQGNSAPDKSGLPSDRFSAERTGGSVSTLTIQRTQQEDSAVYLCASSLASGGATDTQYFGPGTRLTVL.